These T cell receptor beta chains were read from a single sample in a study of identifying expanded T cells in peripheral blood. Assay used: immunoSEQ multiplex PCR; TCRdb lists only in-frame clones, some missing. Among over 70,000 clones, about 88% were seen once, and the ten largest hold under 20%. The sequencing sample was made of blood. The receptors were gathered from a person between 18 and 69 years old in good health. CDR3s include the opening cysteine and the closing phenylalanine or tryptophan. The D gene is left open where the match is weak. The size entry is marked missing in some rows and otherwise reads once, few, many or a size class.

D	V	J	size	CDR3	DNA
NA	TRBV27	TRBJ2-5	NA	CASSYSWTEVATQYF	TGTGCCAGCAGTTACTCTTGGACAGAGGTAGCGACCCAGTACTTC
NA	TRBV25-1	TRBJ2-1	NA	CASLGIHEQFF	TGTGCCAGTTTGGGGATCCATGAGCAGTTCTTC
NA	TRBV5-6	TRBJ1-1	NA	CASSFSGTTNTEAFF	TGTGCCAGCAGCTTCTCCGGGACAACGAACACTGAAGCTTTCTTT
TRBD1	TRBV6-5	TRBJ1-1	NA	CASSYGQGPTEAFF	TGTGCCAGCAGCTACGGACAGGGTCCGACTGAAGCTTTCTTT
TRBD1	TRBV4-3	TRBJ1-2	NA	CASSQNAGTGGGYGYTF	TGCGCCAGCAGCCAAAACGCCGGGACAGGGGGCGGCTATGGCTACACCTTC
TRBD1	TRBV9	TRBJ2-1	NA	CASSADPDRGRWDEQFF	TGTGCCAGCAGCGCTGACCCGGACAGGGGGCGCTGGGATGAGCAGTTCTTC
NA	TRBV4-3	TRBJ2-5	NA	CASSQTFRQETQYF	TGCGCCAGCAGCCAAACGTTCCGTCAAGAGACCCAGTACTTC
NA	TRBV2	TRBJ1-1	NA	CASNSQGRGSEAFF	TGTGCCAGCAATTCCCAGGGACGGGGCAGTGAAGCTTTCTTT
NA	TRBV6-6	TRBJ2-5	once	CASSYWETQYF	TGTGCCAGCAGTTACTGGGAGACCCAGTACTTC
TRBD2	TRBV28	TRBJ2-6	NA	CASSSGLAGDPSSGANVLTF	TGTGCCAGCAGTTCCGGACTAGCGGGAGACCCAAGCTCTGGGGCCAACGTCCTGACTTTC
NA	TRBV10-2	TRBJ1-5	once	CASSDNYQPQHF	TGCGCCAGCAGTGACAACTATCAGCCCCAGCATTTT
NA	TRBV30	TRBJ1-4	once	CAWSLVNEKLFF	TGTGCCTGGAGTCTCGTTAATGAAAAACTGTTTTTT
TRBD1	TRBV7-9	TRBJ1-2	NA	CASSLATGDYGYTF	TGTGCCAGCAGCTTAGCGACAGGGGATTATGGCTACACCTTC
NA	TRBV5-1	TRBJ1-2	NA	CASSFRSGYNYGYTF	TGCGCCAGCAGCTTCCGATCAGGATATAACTATGGCTACACCTTC
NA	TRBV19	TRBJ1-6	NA	CASRDLGANSPLHF	TGTGCCAGTAGGGACCTGGGGGCTAATTCACCCCTCCACTTT
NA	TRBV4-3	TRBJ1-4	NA	CASSQTASGKLFF	TGCGCCAGCAGCCAAACCGCCTCGGGGAAACTGTTTTTT
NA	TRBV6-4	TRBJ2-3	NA	CASSDDETDTQYF	TGTGCCAGCAGTGACGACGAAACAGATACGCAGTATTTT
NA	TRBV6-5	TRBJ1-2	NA	CASSYSRVLYGYTF	TGTGCCAGCAGTTACTCGAGGGTCCTTTATGGCTACACCTTC
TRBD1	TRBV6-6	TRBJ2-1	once	CASSIYTGGNEQFF	TGTGCCAGCAGTATCTACACAGGGGGGAATGAGCAGTTCTTC
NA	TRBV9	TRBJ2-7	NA	CASSVEGQVLGEQYF	TGTGCCAGCAGCGTAGAAGGCCAGGTCCTCGGGGAGCAGTACTTC
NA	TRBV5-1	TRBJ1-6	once	CASSPQGPYNSPLHF	TGCGCCAGCAGCCCTCAGGGGCCCTATAATTCACCCCTCCACTTT
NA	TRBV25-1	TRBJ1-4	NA	CASSGTTNEKLFF	TGTGCCAGCAGTGGGACAACTAATGAAAAACTGTTTTTT
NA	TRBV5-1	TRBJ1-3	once	CASSPSRSGNTIYF	TGCGCCAGCAGCCCCTCGCGGTCTGGAAACACCATATATTTT
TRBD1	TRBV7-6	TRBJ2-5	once	CASSQNRDRYFQETQYF	TGTGCCAGCAGCCAGAACCGGGACAGGTACTTCCAAGAGACCCAGTACTTC
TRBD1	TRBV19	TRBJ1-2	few	CASSIATGGGYGYTF	TGTGCCAGTAGTATAGCGACAGGGGGCGGCTATGGCTACACCTTC
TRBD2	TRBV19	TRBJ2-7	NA	CASSSRGGFDEQYF	TGTGCCAGTAGTAGCCGGGGGGGCTTCGACGAGCAGTACTTC
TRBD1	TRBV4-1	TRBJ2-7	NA	CASSQAQTGVGYEQYF	TGCGCCAGCAGCCAAGCCCAGACAGGGGTCGGCTACGAGCAGTACTTC
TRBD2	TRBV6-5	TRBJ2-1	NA	CASSYSIRTSGEQFF	TGTGCCAGCAGTTACTCGATTCGGACTAGCGGTGAGCAGTTCTTC
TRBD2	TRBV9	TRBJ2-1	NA	CASKDPLAGGPYNEQFF	TGTGCCAGCAAAGACCCATTAGCGGGGGGGCCTTACAATGAGCAGTTCTTC
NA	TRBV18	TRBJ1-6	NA	CASSPRYENSPLHF	TGTGCCAGCTCACCACGCTACGAGAATTCACCCCTCCACTTT
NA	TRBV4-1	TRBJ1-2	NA	CASSQGHGPNRGGYTF	TGCGCCAGCAGCCAAGGGCACGGACCAAATAGAGGGGGCTACACCTTC
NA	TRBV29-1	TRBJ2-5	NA	CSVVIHAQETQYF	TGCAGCGTTGTAATACACGCCCAAGAGACCCAGTACTTC
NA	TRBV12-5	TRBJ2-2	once	CASGPRSTGGELFF	TGTGCTAGTGGTCCGAGGTCGACGGGCGGGGAGCTGTTTTTT
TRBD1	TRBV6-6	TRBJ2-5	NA	CASSYSGTAETQYF	TGTGCCAGCAGTTACTCGGGGACAGCAGAGACCCAGTACTTC
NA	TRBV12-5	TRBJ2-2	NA	CASFLLGGATGELFF	TGTGCTAGTTTTCTTCTAGGCGGGGCGACCGGGGAGCTGTTTTTT
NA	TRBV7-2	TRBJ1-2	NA	CASSSGGRGYTF	TGTGCCAGCAGCTCCGGGGGTCGTGGCTACACCTTC
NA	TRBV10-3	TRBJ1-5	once	CAIASPNQPQHF	TGTGCCATCGCATCTCCTAATCAGCCCCAGCATTTT
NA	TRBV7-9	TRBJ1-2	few	CASSLAAGRTRYGYTF	TGTGCCAGCAGCTTAGCGGCGGGCAGAACACGCTATGGCTACACCTTC
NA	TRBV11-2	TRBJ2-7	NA	CASSLAREYEQYF	TGTGCCAGCAGCTTAGCCAGGGAGTACGAGCAGTACTTC
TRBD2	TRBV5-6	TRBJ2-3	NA	CASSLEPGLAGYEGQYF	TGTGCCAGCAGCTTGGAGCCGGGACTAGCGGGGTACGAGGGGCAGTATTTT
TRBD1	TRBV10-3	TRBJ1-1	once	CAIRGQGASRTEAFF	TGTGCCATCAGGGGACAGGGGGCATCACGAACTGAAGCTTTCTTT
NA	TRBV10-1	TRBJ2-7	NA	CAKTEGSAYEQYF	TGCGCCAAAACCGAGGGTTCTGCCTACGAGCAGTACTTC
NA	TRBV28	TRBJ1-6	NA	CASTNDPRGGSDYNSPLHF	TGTGCCAGCACAAACGACCCGCGAGGGGGAAGTGACTATAATTCACCCCTCCACTTT
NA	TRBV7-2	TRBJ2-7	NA	CASSLGRAGNYEQYF	TGTGCCAGCAGCTTAGGGCGTGCAGGGAACTACGAGCAGTACTTC
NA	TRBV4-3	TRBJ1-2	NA	CASSPGTVGSFLIGYTF	TGCGCCAGCAGCCCGGGAACAGTGGGGTCTTTCCTCATTGGCTACACCTTC
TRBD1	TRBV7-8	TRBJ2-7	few	CASSPRAAGGSSVEQYF	TGTGCCAGCAGCCCACGGGCGGCAGGGGGCTCATCGGTCGAGCAGTACTTC
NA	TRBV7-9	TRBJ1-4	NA	CASSPPTGNNEKLFF	TGTGCCAGCAGCCCCCCGACTGGAAATAATGAAAAACTGTTTTTT
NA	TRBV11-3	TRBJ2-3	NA	CASSLAWTPTDTQYF	TGTGCCAGCAGCTTAGCGTGGACACCCACAGATACGCAGTATTTT
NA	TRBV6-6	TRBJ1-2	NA	CASSYTVSYGYTF	TGTGCCAGCAGTTATACAGTTTCCTATGGCTACACCTTC
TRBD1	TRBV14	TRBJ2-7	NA	CASSRNRGYEQYF	TGTGCCAGCAGCCGGAACAGGGGCTACGAGCAGTACTTC
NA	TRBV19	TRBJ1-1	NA	CASSLTRGTEAFF	TGTGCCAGTAGTCTAACAAGGGGGACTGAAGCTTTCTTT
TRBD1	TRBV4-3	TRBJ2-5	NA	CASSQPGTGKTQYF	TGCGCCAGCAGCCAACCCGGGACAGGGAAAACCCAGTACTTC